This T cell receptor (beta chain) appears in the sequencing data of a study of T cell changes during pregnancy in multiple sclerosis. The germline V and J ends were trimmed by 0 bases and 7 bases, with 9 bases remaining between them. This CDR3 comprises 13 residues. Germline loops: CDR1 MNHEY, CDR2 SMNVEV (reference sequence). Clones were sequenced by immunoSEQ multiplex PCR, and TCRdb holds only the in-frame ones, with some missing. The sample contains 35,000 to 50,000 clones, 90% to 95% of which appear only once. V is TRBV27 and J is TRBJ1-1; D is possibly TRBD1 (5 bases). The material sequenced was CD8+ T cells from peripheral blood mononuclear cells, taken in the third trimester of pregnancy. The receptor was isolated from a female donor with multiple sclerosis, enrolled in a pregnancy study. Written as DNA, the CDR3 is TGTGCCAGCAGTTTATCGCTGGGACTTGAAGCTTTCTTT. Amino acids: CASSLSLGLEAFF.